This T cell receptor beta chain was observed in a study of technical replicates of blood from a few donors. Sequenced by immunoSEQ multiplex PCR; TCRdb stores in-frame clones only, minus some. The data show tens of thousands of clones, roughly 93% seen once. CDR3 length: 14 amino acids. Germline V lookup: CDR1 GTSNPN, CDR2 SVGIG (reference sequence). V gave up 1 base and J gave up 2 bases, with 9 bases separating them. Sequenced input: T cells isolated from PBMCs. The chain joins TRBV30 to TRBJ1-3, with D maybe TRBD1 (5 bases). This receptor was obtained from a human donor in good health. The CDR3 here is CAWSGSGAGNTIYF. The DNA for the CDR3 is TGTGCCTGGAGTGGGTCGGGGGCTGGAAACACCATATATTTT.